This T cell receptor beta chain was documented in a study of blood T cells in healthy people across ages. A J-beta primer mix and a sample-barcoded 5' primer were used in a second PCR of roughly 7 to 12 cycles. The template-switch adaptor was a 5' adaptor with 12 random nucleotides. It tagged each cDNA molecule. CDR3-containing paired-end reads numbered at least 2.5 million in each sample. One entry per CDR3 protein, called by TCRdb with MiXCR from the 5' RACE reads. This table has about 1.1 million distinct CDR3 sequences, around two fifths appearing once. The CDR3 consists of 16 residues. CDR1 is MDHEN, CDR2 SYDVKM, per germline. V dropped 7 bases and J dropped 6; count of bases not matched to a gene: 15. Every sample had a minimum of 6.5 million PBMCs isolated.

This TCR came from a man aged 18 to 30 in good health. The sample taken for sequencing was blood. The chain couples TRBV28 to TRBJ1-5; 7 bases are a match to TRBD1. CDR3 sequence: CASTNPGQIPSQPQHF. The CDR3 coding sequence is TGTGCCAGCACCAATCCGGGACAGATCCCCAGTCAGCCCCAGCATTTT.